These T cell receptor beta chains were read from a single sample in a study of T cells in Graves' hyperthyroidism and ophthalmopathy. TCRdb reanalysed the multiplex PCR reads using MiXCR and keeps one entry per CDR3 protein. This sample yields 200,000 to 300,000 distinct CDR3 sequences, of which approximately 16% are seen a single time; about 29% belongs to the top ten. Source material: blood. The receptors originated from a woman aged 18-29 years with Graves' ophthalmopathy. Each CDR3 is given with its conserved first and last residue. Each record gives: V gene, J gene, CDR3 length, CDR3 protein.

TRBV12-3/TRBV12-4,TRBJ2-3,16,CASSPGTGGSTRPQYF
TRBV11-2,TRBJ2-5,14,CASSLRRVGETQYF
TRBV20-1,TRBJ1-1,14,CSANKGSMNTEAFF
TRBV11-3,TRBJ2-5,13,CASSLRGAETQYF
TRBV5-8,TRBJ2-3,14,CASSPIAVADTQYF
TRBV18,TRBJ1-2,13,CASSASGDDGYTF
TRBV6-1,TRBJ2-7,14,CASSEGTGRYEQYF
TRBV2,TRBJ1-2,14,CASSRTGYLYGYTF
TRBV2,TRBJ1-1,15,CASSEVGYGNTEAFF
TRBV2,TRBJ2-5,14,CASSLGLTQETQYF
TRBV7-3,TRBJ2-3,15,CASSLNWGSTDTQYF
TRBV7-2,TRBJ2-5,17,CASSLVCIGLDRETQYF
TRBV20-1,TRBJ1-1,16,CSAAFRTGALNTEAFF
TRBV30,TRBJ2-1,14,CAWILKSSYNEQFF
TRBV4-1,TRBJ2-7,14,CASSHPGTGREQYF
TRBV7-8,TRBJ1-1,13,CASSLVPSDEAFF
TRBV9,TRBJ2-1,14,CASSKGGANNEQFF
TRBV20-1,TRBJ1-1,14,CSAQVGGQNTEAFF
TRBV7-9,TRBJ1-1,14,CASSLTQGNTEAFF
TRBV10-3,TRBJ2-1,16,CAISDSGVSSYNEQFF
TRBV9,TRBJ2-2,15,CASSAGTSVLGELFF
TRBV20-1,TRBJ1-1,13,CSARAQGRTEAFF